This TCR beta chain was captured by sequencing in a study of blood T cell repertoires in COVID-19. Study context: Researchers got acute and convalescent COVID-19 samples from the United States, Italy and Spain. T cells, B-cell-depleted T cells, or PBMCs supplied cDNA or gDNA.

This CDR3 contains 14 residues. V was cut by 2 bases and J by 2 bases, with 10 bases left in between. Germline CDR1 LGHDT, CDR2 YNNKEL (reference sequence). In the authors' methods: Estimates of nucleated cell counts were drawn from the amplification of reference gene primers. Assay: immunoSEQ multiplex PCR; the TCRdb copy retains only in-frame clones and omits some. V and J calls and clone size are copied from that table; D and trimming were computed from the DNA. The table has hundreds of thousands of clones, roughly nine tenths seen once. Recruited during active infection, patients (from Seattle) were subsequently followed longitudinally.

The gene calls are TRBV3-1 (or the pseudogene TRBV3-2) and TRBJ2-7; no clear D. Input material: peripheral blood. This receptor was taken from a man younger than 30 with COVID-19, enrolled during active disease. The CDR3 sequence: CASSQLTEAYEQYF. The CDR3 DNA is TGTGCCAGCAGCCAATTGACTGAAGCCTACGAGCAGTACTTC.